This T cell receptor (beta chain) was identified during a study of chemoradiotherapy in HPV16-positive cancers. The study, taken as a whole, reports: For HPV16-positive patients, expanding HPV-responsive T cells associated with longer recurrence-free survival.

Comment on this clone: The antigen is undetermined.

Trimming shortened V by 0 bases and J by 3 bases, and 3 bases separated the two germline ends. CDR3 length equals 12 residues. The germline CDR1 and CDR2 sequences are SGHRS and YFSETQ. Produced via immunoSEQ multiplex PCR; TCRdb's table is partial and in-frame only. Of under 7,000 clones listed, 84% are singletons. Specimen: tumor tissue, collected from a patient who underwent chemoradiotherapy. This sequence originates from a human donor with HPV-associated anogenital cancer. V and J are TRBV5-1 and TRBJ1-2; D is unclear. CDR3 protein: CASSLGYYGYTF. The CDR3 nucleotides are TGCGCCAGCAGCTTGGGGTACTATGGCTACACCTTC.